The 18 T cell receptor beta chains below were found in one sample sequenced in a study of blood T cell repertoires in COVID-19. The method was immunoSEQ multiplex PCR; TCRdb's version includes in-frame clones alone and lacks a portion of them. The sample yields around 300,000 clones, about 89% seen once. Sequencing was done on a sample of PBMCs or T cells enriched from blood (not recorded which). The receptors derive from a woman aged 18 to 35 who had recovered from COVID-19.

CDR3 nucleotide sequence: TGCGCCAGCAGCTTGGATTCGACAGAAACCTCCGAGCAGTACTTC. The encoded protein is CASSLDSTETSEQYF. This chain connects TRBV5-1 to TRBJ2-7; D is perhaps TRBD1 (5 bases). Germline-derived CDR1 and CDR2 are SGHRS and YFSETQ. This CDR3 is 15 amino acids long. The V gene lost 0 bases and the J gene lost 6 bases, with 16 bases spanning the gap. The full variable domain, rest sourced from reference TRBV5-1 and TRBJ2-7, is KAGVTQTPRYLIKTRGQQVTLSCSPISGHRSVSWYQQTPGQGLQFLFEYFSETQRNKGNFPGRFSGRQFSNSRSEMNVSTLELGDSALYLCASSLDSTETSEQYFGPGTRLTVT.

This clone appeared a few times. The chain carries TRBV2 and TRBJ1-5, with 8 bases identical to TRBD1. Per germline, CDR1 SNHLY and CDR2 FYNNEI. The CDR3 consists of 16 residues. J gave up 6 bases and V 6 bases, and 13 bases lay outside the gene matches. CDR3 sequence reads: CASSARFGQGGQPQHF. The CDR3 nucleotides are TGTGCCAGCAGCGCGAGGTTCGGACAGGGAGGTCAGCCCCAGCATTTT. The variable domain in full, with the rest retrieved from reference TRBV2 and TRBJ1-5, is EPEVTQTPSHQVTQMGQEVILRCVPISNHLYFYWYRQILGQKVEFLVSFYNNEISEKSEIFDDQFSVERPDGSNFTLKIRSTKLEDSAMYFCASSARFGQGGQPQHFGDGTRLSIL.

The rearrangement uses TRBV18 and TRBJ1-6, with D hard to call. The CDR3 runs 12 residues. Germline V gene sequence: CDR1 KGHSH, CDR2 LQKENI. V dropped 3 bases and J dropped 7 bases, with 4 bases sitting between them. Written as DNA, the CDR3 is TGTGCCAGCTCACCCGTAAATTCACCCCTCCACTTT. Translating gives CASSPVNSPLHF.

This clone was counted a single time. This chain joins TRBV6-2 or TRBV6-3 and TRBJ2-1; TRBD2 matches at 7 bases. Germline CDR1 and CDR2: MNHEY and SVGEGT. Trimming removed 0 bases from V and 9 bases from J; junction bases left unmatched: 5. The CDR3 is made up of 14 amino acids. This chain's CDR3 is CASSYSGLGAEQFF. The CDR3, as DNA: TGTGCCAGCAGTTACTCCGGACTAGGGGCTGAGCAGTTCTTC.

V usage is TRBV7-3 and J usage is TRBJ2-2, with a weak D call TRBD2 (6 bases). V gave up 5 bases and J gave up 5 bases, with 15 bases separating them. This CDR3 spans 15 amino acids. The V gene's germline CDR1 is SGHTA and CDR2 FQGTGA. CDR3 DNA: TGTGCCAGCAGCCCCCGCCCCGGGAGAACCGGGGAGCTGTTTTTT. Amino acids: CASSPRPGRTGELFF.

The CDR3 nucleotides are TGTGCCAGCAGTCCCGGGTGGACTGAAGCTTTCTTT. Residues: CASSPGWTEAFF. The V gene is TRBV12-3 or TRBV12-4, the J gene TRBJ1-1, with D hard to call. With 5 bases removed from V and 5 bases from J, the gap between germline ends came to 9 bases. CDR3 size: 12 residues.

This clone appeared a single time. The chain has TRBV3-1 (or the pseudogene TRBV3-2) and TRBJ2-3, with 10 bases that match TRBD2. CDR1 is LGHDT, CDR2 YNNKEL, per germline (reference sequence). The length of the CDR3 is 15 residues. V lost 3 bases to trimming and J lost 6 bases; unmatched junction nucleotides: 6. DNA for the CDR3: TGTGCCAGCAGCCACCTACTAGCGGGAAGGGATACGCAGTATTTT. It specifies CASSHLLAGRDTQYF.

The rearrangement uses TRBV2 and TRBJ2-1; D may be TRBD2 (6 bases). Per the germline V gene, CDR1 is SNHLY and CDR2 is FYNNEI. The V end lost 7 bases, the J end lost 1 base, and 11 bases lay between the germline ends. The CDR3 has 14 amino acids. Here the CDR3 DNA reads TGTGCCAGCACGGGGGTCCGGTCCTACAATGAGCAGTTCTTC. This codes for CASTGVRSYNEQFF.

The gene calls are TRBV14 and TRBJ2-3, with TRBD2 as a possible D gene (6 bases). CDR3 size: 15 residues. Looked up from germline, CDR1 is SGHDN and CDR2 is FVKESK. V lost 2 bases to trimming and J lost 6 bases, with 15 bases between them. In DNA form, the CDR3 reads TGTGCCAGCAGCCAATCCGGGACTTTCACGGATACGCAGTATTTT. Translated, it gives CASSQSGTFTDTQYF.

The V and J genes are TRBV11-2 and TRBJ2-7, with D uncertain. The CDR3 has 14 amino acids. Germline loops: CDR1 SGHAT, CDR2 FQNNGV. V lost 0 bases and J 1 base, leaving 7 bases between the germline ends. The CDR3 loop reads CASSLDPGSYEQYF. The CDR3, as DNA: TGTGCCAGCAGCTTAGACCCGGGTTCCTACGAGCAGTACTTC. Together with reference TRBV11-2 and TRBJ2-7, the CDR3 gives the full variable domain: EAGVAQSPRYKIIEKRQSVAFWCNPISGHATLYWYQQILGQGPKLLIQFQNNGVVDDSQLPKDRFSAERLKGVDSTLKIQPAKLEDSAVYLCASSLDPGSYEQYFGPGTRLTVT.

This clone was seen a few times. This chain connects TRBV9 to TRBJ1-6; D is possibly TRBD1 (5 bases). V gave up 0 bases and J gave up 3 bases, with 10 bases separating them. This CDR3 is 16 amino acids long. Germline V gene lookup returns CDR1 SGDLS and CDR2 YYNGEE. CDR3 nucleotide sequence: TGTGCCAGCAGCGTAGTTGCCGACAGCTATAATTCACCCCTCCACTTT. Residues: CASSVVADSYNSPLHF. The entire variable domain, with the rest obtained from reference TRBV9 and TRBJ1-6, is as follows: DSGVTQTPKHLITATGQRVTLRCSPRSGDLSVYWYQQSLDQGLQFLIQYYNGEERAKGNILERFSAQQFPDLHSELNLSSLELGDSALYFCASSVVADSYNSPLHFGNGTRLTVT.

The V and J genes are TRBV5-1 and TRBJ1-2; D gene uncertain. CDR1 SGHRS and CDR2 YFSETQ come from the germline V gene. This CDR3 region has 14 residues. Trimming took 5 bases from V and 3 from J, leaving 14 bases between them. CDR3 sequence reads: CASSSHDSDYGYTF. As DNA, the CDR3 is TGCGCCAGCAGTTCCCACGATAGTGACTATGGCTACACCTTC. The full variable domain, its missing parts supplied by reference TRBV5-1 and TRBJ1-2, is KAGVTQTPRYLIKTRGQQVTLSCSPISGHRSVSWYQQTPGQGLQFLFEYFSETQRNKGNFPGRFSGRQFSNSRSEMNVSTLELGDSALYLCASSSHDSDYGYTFGSGTRLTVV.

This clone has just one count. This chain connects TRBV30 to TRBJ1-6, with unresolved D. From germline, CDR1 is GTSNPN and CDR2 SVGIG (reference sequence). V dropped 3 bases and J dropped 4 bases, with 13 bases sitting between them. The CDR3 totals 15 residues. CDR3 sequence reads: CAWRQSGRYNSPLHF. The CDR3 DNA is TGTGCCTGGAGACAGTCGGGAAGATATAATTCACCCCTCCACTTT. The full variable domain, in which reference TRBV30 and TRBJ1-6 provide the parts outside the CDR3, is SQTIHQWPATLVQPVGSPLSLECTVEGTSNPNLYWYRQAAGRGLQLLFYSVGIGQISSEVPQNLSASRPQDRQFILSSKKLLLSDSGFYLCAWRQSGRYNSPLHFGNGTRLTVT.

J is TRBJ1-5 and V is TRBV5-1; no clear D gene. The CDR3 extends over 13 amino acids. With 0 bases removed from V and 5 bases from J, the gap between germline ends came to 6 bases. CDR1 SGHRS and CDR2 YFSETQ come from the germline V gene. Here the CDR3 DNA reads TGCGCCAGCAGCTTGGGAGGTTATCAGCCCCAGCATTTT. It yields the protein CASSLGGYQPQHF.

This sequence joins TRBV27 and TRBJ1-4; 7 positions match TRBD1. Germline assignment: CDR1 MNHEY and CDR2 SMNVEV (reference sequence). V shed 5 bases and J 5 bases; nucleotides not matched to a gene: 2. The CDR3 runs 13 residues. The CDR3 sequence is CASSPGQNEKLFF. DNA of the CDR3: TGTGCCAGCAGTCCGGGACAGAATGAAAAACTGTTTTTT.

The chain recombines TRBV10-3 with TRBJ1-5, with D uncertain. Germline assignment: CDR1 ENHRY and CDR2 SYGVKD. V was shortened by 8 bases and J by 4 bases, with 12 bases between the two germline ends. The CDR3 runs to 13 residues. For the CDR3, the DNA is TGTGCCATCGGAAGCGGGCGGAATCAGCCCCAGCATTTT. Residues: CAIGSGRNQPQHF.

The chain carries TRBV7-6 and TRBJ1-1, with D perhaps TRBD1 (6 bases). The CDR3 consists of 15 residues. V was clipped by 4 bases and J by 3 bases, with 15 bases between them. CDR1 is SGHVS, CDR2 FNYEAQ, per germline. The DNA for the CDR3 is TGTGCCAGCAGCTACGGACAGACTAAGCACACTGAAGCTTTCTTT. It translates to CASSYGQTKHTEAFF.

In this sample, this clone turned up a few times. V gene TRBV4-3 combines with J gene TRBJ2-1; possible D gene TRBD1, 5 bases. V lost 2 bases and J lost 0, with 11 bases in between. The CDR3 spans 16 residues. The germline V gene encodes CDR1 LGHNA and CDR2 YSLEER. CDR3 loop: CASSQQTDLSYNEQFF. CDR3 nucleotides: TGCGCCAGCAGCCAACAGACAGACCTCTCCTACAATGAGCAGTTCTTC.